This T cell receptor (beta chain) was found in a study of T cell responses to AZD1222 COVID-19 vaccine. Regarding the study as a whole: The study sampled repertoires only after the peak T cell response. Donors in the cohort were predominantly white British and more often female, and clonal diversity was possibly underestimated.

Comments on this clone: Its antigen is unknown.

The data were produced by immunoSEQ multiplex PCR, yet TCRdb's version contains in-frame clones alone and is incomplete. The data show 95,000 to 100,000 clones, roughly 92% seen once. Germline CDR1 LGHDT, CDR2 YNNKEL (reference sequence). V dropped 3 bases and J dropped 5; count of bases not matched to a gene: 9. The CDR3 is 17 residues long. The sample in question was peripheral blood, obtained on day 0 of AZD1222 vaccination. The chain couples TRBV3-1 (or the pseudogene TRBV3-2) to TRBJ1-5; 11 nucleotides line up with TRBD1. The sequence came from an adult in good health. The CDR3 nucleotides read TGTGCCAGCAGCCATACCGGGACAGGGGGACTTGATCAGCCCCAGCATTTT. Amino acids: CASSHTGTGGLDQPQHF.